This T cell receptor (beta chain) stems from a study of cytomegalovirus exposure and HLA in healthy donors. This clone has only a few counts. Its specificity is not known. Healthy bone marrow donors made up the donors. Use of 60 Vbeta and 13 Jbeta primers characterized the PCR. This table comes from immunoSEQ multiplex PCR, and its TCRdb copy is limited to in-frame clones, with some not included. The profile shows 150,000 to 200,000 clones, around four fifths of them singletons. The CDR3 length is 16 residues. Germline V gene sequence: CDR1 SGHRS, CDR2 YFSETQ. V lost 2 bases and J lost 1, with 15 bases in between. The study, taken as a whole, reports: Later analysis indicated greater clonal expansion among HLA-associated TCR beta chains than among equally common other chains. In a later analysis, TCR beta V- and J-gene trimming was associated with a missense DCLRE1C variant.

Specimen: PBMCs. The chain uses TRBV5-1 and TRBJ1-2, with D maybe TRBD1 (6 bases). The sequence derives from a man aged 50 to 60 in good health and CMV-seropositive. In DNA, the CDR3 is TGCGCCAGCAGCTTTTTACAGGGCGGTAGTAACTATGGCTACACCTTC. This encodes CASSFLQGGSNYGYTF.